This TCR beta chain was recorded in a study of identical twins. Study-level points and caveats: The abundant beta clonotypes from cord blood had fewer insertions, and memory repertoires had none of this. Twin pairs had excess sharing that was weaker in beta out-of-frame sequences.

A universal primer site was incorporated via template switching, and the cDNA contained unique molecular identifiers. TCRdb analysed the 5' RACE reads with MiXCR anew, one entry per CDR3 protein. The sample includes 200,000 to 250,000 distinct CDR3 sequences, about 11% of them seen just once. Every one of the donors was a healthy Caucasian. As to this clonotype: Its antigen remains unidentified.

V was pared by 1 base and J by 7 bases, with 1 base between. The CDR3 has 11 residues. CDR1 is KGHDR, CDR2 SFDVKD, per germline. This chain uses TRBV24-1 with TRBJ2-1; D remains unclear. The receptor's source is a man between 45 and 60 years old in good health. Sequences were obtained from memory T cells sorted from blood. For the CDR3, the DNA is TGTGCCACCAGTGATTTAAATGAGCAGTTCTTC. This translates into CATSDLNEQFF.